These T cell receptor beta chains were read from a single sample in a study of PD-1 blockade in classical Hodgkin lymphoma. The method was immunoSEQ multiplex PCR; TCRdb's version includes in-frame clones alone and lacks a portion of them. The sample shows 25,000 or so clones, about 71% of them seen only once. Sequenced here: peripheral blood mononuclear cells (PBMCs), sampled at baseline. These receptors originate from a human donor with classical Hodgkin lymphoma. Each CDR3 is given with its conserved first and last residue. A D gene is named only where the DNA matches it firmly. The size of a clone is reported for some rows only, either as once, few or many, or as a class for expanded clones.

>TRBV19|TRBJ1-2|NA|TRBD1
CASTRTGLRGYTF
TGTGCCAGTACCCGGACAGGGCTACGTGGCTACACCTTC
>TRBV28|TRBJ2-7|NA|NA
CASSPIRAYEQYF
TGTGCCAGCAGTCCCATCAGGGCCTACGAGCAGTACTTC
>TRBV6-1|TRBJ2-7|NA|NA
CASSERSIVPYEQYF
TGTGCCAGCAGTGAAAGGAGTATAGTGCCCTACGAGCAGTACTTC
>TRBV6-1|TRBJ1-1|NA|TRBD1
CASSEDIRHRGKPEAFF
TGTGCCAGCAGTGAAGACATTCGGCACAGGGGAAAACCTGAAGCTTTCTTT
>TRBV18|TRBJ1-2|NA|NA
CASSQQTNYGYTF
TGTGCCAGCTCACAACAGACCAACTATGGCTACACCTTC
>TRBV5-1|TRBJ1-1|NA|NA
CASSPGTRMLEAFF
TGCGCCAGCAGTCCTGGTACCCGGATGCTTGAAGCTTTCTTT
>TRBV19|TRBJ1-5|NA|NA
CASRMGTQGNNQPQHF
TGTGCCAGTAGGATGGGGACACAGGGAAACAATCAGCCCCAGCATTTT
>TRBV7-8|TRBJ1-3|NA|NA
CASSLLSSGNTIYF
TGTGCCAGCAGCCTGCTTTCCTCTGGAAACACCATATATTTT
>TRBV11-2|TRBJ1-6|few|NA
CASSLGGGSPLHF
TGTGCCAGCAGCCTAGGTGGCGGCTCACCCCTCCACTTT
>TRBV5-1|TRBJ1-4|large|NA
CASTPEGVEKLFF
TGCGCCAGCACCCCCGAAGGGGTTGAAAAACTGTTTTTT
>TRBV5-1|TRBJ2-2|NA|NA
CASSHSSTGELFF
TGCGCCAGCAGCCACAGTAGTACCGGGGAGCTGTTTTTT
>TRBV7-9|TRBJ2-3|NA|NA
CASSLGRGPPGDTQYF
TGTGCCAGCAGCTTAGGCCGGGGGCCCCCGGGGGATACGCAGTATTTT
>TRBV6-6|TRBJ1-4|NA|NA
CASSYSGATNEKLFF
TGTGCCAGCAGTTACTCGGGTGCAACTAATGAAAAACTGTTTTTT
>TRBV6-5|TRBJ1-2|NA|NA
CASRSHSPGGYTF
TGTGCCAGCAGGTCCCACAGCCCAGGAGGCTACACCTTC
>TRBV28|TRBJ2-6|NA|TRBD2
CASSLPGLGGSGANVLTF
TGTGCCAGCAGTCTACCGGGACTAGGGGGTTCTGGGGCCAACGTCCTGACTTTC
>TRBV9|TRBJ2-3|NA|TRBD1
CASSGQGATDTQYF
TGTGCCAGCAGCGGACAGGGGGCAACAGATACGCAGTATTTT
>TRBV14|TRBJ2-2|NA|NA
CASSQGAGELFF
TGTGCCAGCAGCCAGGGGGCGGGGGAGCTGTTTTTT
>TRBV4-3|TRBJ2-1|few|TRBD2
CASSTRTSGSGSNEQFF
TGCGCCAGCAGTACCAGGACTAGCGGGTCGGGAAGCAATGAGCAGTTCTTC
>TRBV19|TRBJ1-2|NA|NA
CASSTLSGPYGYTF
TGTGCCAGTAGTACACTAAGCGGCCCCTATGGCTACACCTTC
>TRBV4-3|TRBJ2-2|NA|NA
CASSQDLGGTANTGELFF
TGCGCCAGCAGCCAAGATTTAGGCGGGACAGCGAACACCGGGGAGCTGTTTTTT
>TRBV19|TRBJ1-6|NA|NA
CASSWINSPLHF
TGTGCCTCTAGCTGGATAAATTCACCCCTCCACTTT
>TRBV6-6|TRBJ2-2|NA|NA
CASRDNANTGELFF
TGTGCCAGTAGAGACAACGCGAACACCGGGGAGCTGTTTTTT
>TRBV27|TRBJ2-1|NA|TRBD2
CASSFVAGPSYNEQFF
TGTGCCAGCAGTTTTGTAGCGGGGCCCTCCTACAATGAGCAGTTCTTC
>TRBV6-5|TRBJ1-2|NA|TRBD1
CASSQGTVSGYTF
TGTGCCAGCAGTCAGGGGACAGTCTCTGGCTACACCTTC
>TRBV5-1|TRBJ1-4|NA|NA
CASSLAGATNEKLFF
TGCGCCAGCAGCTTGGCGGGCGCAACTAATGAAAAACTGTTTTTT
>TRBV28|TRBJ2-3|NA|TRBD2
CASSLGLAGGDTQYF
TGTGCCAGCAGTCTCGGACTAGCTGGAGGAGATACGCAGTATTTT
>TRBV28|TRBJ1-3|NA|NA
CASGWTDGNTIYF
TGTGCCAGCGGATGGACAGATGGAAACACCATATATTTT
>TRBV9|TRBJ1-3|NA|TRBD1
CASSLSRSGGVNTIYF
TGTGCCAGCAGCTTATCCCGTTCAGGGGGAGTAAACACCATATATTTT
>TRBV6-6|TRBJ2-3|NA|NA
CASSYRGATDTQYF
TGTGCCAGCAGTTACCGGGGGGCCACAGATACGCAGTATTTT
>TRBV14|TRBJ1-1|many|NA
CASSQGGALNTEAFF
TGTGCCAGCAGCCAAGGGGGGGCCCTGAACACTGAAGCTTTCTTT
>TRBV6-1|TRBJ2-2|once|NA
CASSEGYNFGANTGELFF
TGTGCCAGCAGTGAAGGGTATAATTTTGGGGCGAACACCGGGGAGCTGTTTTTT
>TRBV5-1|TRBJ1-3|few|TRBD1
CASSLLGQGLGNTIYF
TGCGCCAGCAGCTTGTTGGGACAGGGCCTTGGAAACACCATATATTTT
>TRBV4-1|TRBJ2-3|NA|TRBD2
CASSQWAGGAGDTQYF
TGCGCCAGCAGCCAATGGGCCGGGGGGGCCGGAGATACGCAGTATTTT
>TRBV19|TRBJ1-5|medium-sized|NA
CASTERQGNQPQHF
TGTGCCAGCACGGAGAGACAGGGCAATCAGCCCCAGCATTTT
>TRBV10-3|TRBJ2-3|once|NA
CAISGRRGDTQYF
TGTGCCATCAGCGGGAGAAGAGGGGATACGCAGTATTTT
>TRBV28|TRBJ2-4|NA|NA
CASSTGFGKNIQYF
TGTGCCAGCAGTACAGGGTTCGGAAAAAACATTCAGTACTTC
>TRBV10-3|TRBJ1-6|NA|NA
CAISAGDSPLHF
TGTGCCATCAGTGCCGGGGATTCACCCCTCCACTTT
>TRBV28|TRBJ1-6|once|TRBD1
CASRRSGTGGSPLHF
TGTGCCAGCAGACGATCCGGGACAGGGGGTTCACCCCTCCACTTT
>TRBV7-2|TRBJ2-1|NA|TRBD2
CASSLAVLAGYEQFF
TGTGCCAGCAGCTTAGCGGTACTAGCGGGCTATGAGCAGTTCTTC
>TRBV19|TRBJ1-1|NA|NA
CASSISTGLGEAFF
TGTGCCAGTAGTATCTCTACAGGGTTGGGTGAAGCTTTCTTT
>TRBV19|TRBJ2-5|NA|NA
CASSFLGSQETQYF
TGTGCCAGTAGTTTCTTGGGGTCTCAAGAGACCCAGTACTTC
>TRBV9|TRBJ2-7|NA|NA
CASSAGGGGSKPPLSYEQYF
TGTGCCAGCAGCGCGGGGGGAGGGGGGTCTAAACCTCCACTCTCCTACGAGCAGTACTTC
>TRBV5-1|TRBJ1-1|NA|NA
CASSGEGSMNTEAFF
TGCGCCAGCAGTGGGGAGGGGAGTATGAACACTGAAGCTTTCTTT
>TRBV19|TRBJ1-1|NA|NA
CASSTLNGPEAFF
TGTGCCAGTAGTACACTCAACGGACCCGAGGCTTTCTTT
>TRBV7-2|TRBJ2-3|once|NA
CATGGAFTDTQYF
TGTGCCACTGGGGGGGCCTTCACAGATACGCAGTATTTT
>TRBV4-3|TRBJ2-2|NA|NA
CASSQESYRAATGELFF
TGCGCCAGCAGCCAAGAAAGCTACAGGGCTGCCACCGGGGAGCTGTTTTTT
>TRBV4-2|TRBJ1-1|few|NA
CASSQNLRNTEAFF
TGTGCCAGCAGCCAAAATTTAAGGAACACTGAAGCTTTCTTT
>TRBV27|TRBJ1-4|many|TRBD1
CASSLSTGGEKLFF
TGTGCCAGCAGTTTATCGACAGGGGGTGAAAAACTGTTTTTT
>TRBV4-3|TRBJ2-6|few|TRBD1
CASSVDRASGANVLTF
TGCGCCAGCAGCGTAGACAGGGCTTCTGGGGCCAACGTCCTGACTTTC
>TRBV7-9|TRBJ2-1|NA|TRBD1
CASRDRANEQFF
TGTGCCAGCCGGGACAGGGCAAATGAGCAGTTCTTC
>TRBV4-1|TRBJ2-3|NA|TRBD1
CASGRQGSTDTQYF
TGCGCCAGCGGAAGACAGGGGAGCACAGATACGCAGTATTTT
>TRBV18|TRBJ2-1|NA|NA
CASSPGIEQFF
TGTGCCAGCTCACCTGGGATTGAGCAGTTCTTC
>TRBV28|TRBJ2-3|NA|NA
CASTQGSDTQYF
TGTGCCAGCACCCAGGGGTCAGATACGCAGTATTTT
>TRBV7-9|TRBJ2-2|NA|NA
CASSFSTGELFF
TGTGCCAGCAGCTTTTCCACCGGGGAGCTGTTTTTT
>TRBV27|TRBJ2-2|NA|NA
CASSLFTRGDGELFF
TGTGCCAGCAGTTTATTTACCCGCGGGGACGGGGAGCTGTTTTTT